A single T cell receptor (beta chain) is shown here with its context. Its antigen is currently unknown. This entry belongs to a study of cytomegalovirus exposure and HLA in healthy donors. Findings and limits, study-wide: Immune exposure data for these donors was limited to CMV serostatus.

Researchers ran the PCR with 60 Vbeta and 13 Jbeta primers. Profiling relied on immunoSEQ multiplex PCR, and the TCRdb table lists in-frame clones only, not all of them. Among some 120,000 clones listed, roughly a tenth were seen once. The V and J ends lost 1 base and 3 bases respectively, with 10 bases between them. Germline V CDR1 and CDR2: MNHNS, SASEGT. The CDR3 consists of 14 residues. The V gene is TRBV6-1, the J gene TRBJ2-7; a possible D gene is TRBD2 (7 bases). The sequence derives from a woman aged 18-29 years in good health and CMV-seropositive. Sequencing was carried out using PBMCs. CDR3 DNA: TGTGCCAGCAGTGAAGACAGGGACTACTACGAGCAGTACTTC. It translates to CASSEDRDYYEQYF.